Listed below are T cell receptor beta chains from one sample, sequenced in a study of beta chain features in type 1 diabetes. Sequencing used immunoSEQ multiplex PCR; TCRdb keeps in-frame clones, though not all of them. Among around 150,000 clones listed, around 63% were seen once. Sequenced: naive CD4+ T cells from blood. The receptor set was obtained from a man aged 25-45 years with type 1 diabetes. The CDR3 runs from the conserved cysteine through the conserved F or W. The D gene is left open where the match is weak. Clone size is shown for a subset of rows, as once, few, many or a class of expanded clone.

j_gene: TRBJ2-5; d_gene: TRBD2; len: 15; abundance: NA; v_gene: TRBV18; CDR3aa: CASSPPAGGQETQYF; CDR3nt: TGTGCCAGCTCACCACCAGCGGGGGGTCAAGAGACCCAGTACTTC
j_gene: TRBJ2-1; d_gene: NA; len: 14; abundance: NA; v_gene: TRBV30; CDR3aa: CAWTAGLIYNEQFF; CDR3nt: TGTGCCTGGACCGCCGGACTGATCTACAATGAGCAGTTCTTC
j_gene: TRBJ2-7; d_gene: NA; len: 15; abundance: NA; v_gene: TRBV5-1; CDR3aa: CASSFLGRGHYEQYF; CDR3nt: TGCGCCAGCAGCTTTCTAGGACGGGGGCACTACGAGCAGTACTTC
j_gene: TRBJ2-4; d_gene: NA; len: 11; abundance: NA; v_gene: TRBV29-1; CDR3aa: CSVEEGRIQYF; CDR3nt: TGCAGCGTTGAAGAGGGGAGAATTCAGTACTTC
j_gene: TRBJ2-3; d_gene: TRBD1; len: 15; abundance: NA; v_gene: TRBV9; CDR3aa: CASSVVGQGTDTQYF; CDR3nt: TGTGCCAGCAGCGTAGTAGGACAGGGGACAGATACGCAGTATTTT
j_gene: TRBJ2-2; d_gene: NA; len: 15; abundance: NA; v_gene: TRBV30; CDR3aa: CAWSVGLVWGGELFF; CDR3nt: TGTGCCTGGAGTGTTGGATTAGTTTGGGGCGGGGAGCTGTTTTTT
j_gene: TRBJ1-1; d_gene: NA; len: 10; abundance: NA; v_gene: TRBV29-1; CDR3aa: CSGGETEAFF; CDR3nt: TGCAGCGGGGGGGAGACTGAAGCTTTCTTT
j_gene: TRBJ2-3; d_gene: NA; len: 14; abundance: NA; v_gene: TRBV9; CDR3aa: CASSVGLAGDTQYF; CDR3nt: TGTGCCAGCAGCGTAGGCCTAGCTGGGGATACGCAGTATTTT
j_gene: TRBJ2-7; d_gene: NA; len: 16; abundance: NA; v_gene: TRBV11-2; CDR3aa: CASSRRLGDRAYEQYF; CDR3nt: TGTGCCAGCAGCCGTAGATTAGGAGATAGGGCCTACGAGCAGTACTTC
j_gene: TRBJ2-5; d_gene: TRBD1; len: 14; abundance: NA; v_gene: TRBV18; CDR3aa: CASSPNRGQETQYF; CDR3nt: TGTGCCAGCTCACCAAACAGGGGTCAAGAGACCCAGTACTTC
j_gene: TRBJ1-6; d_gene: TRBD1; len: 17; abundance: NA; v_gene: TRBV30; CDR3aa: CAWSPPTGVRGNSPLHF; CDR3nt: TGTGCCTGGAGTCCACCCACAGGGGTCAGGGGTAATTCACCCCTCCACTTT
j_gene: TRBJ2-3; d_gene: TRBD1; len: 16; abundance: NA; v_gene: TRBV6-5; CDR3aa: CASSYWTGTSTDTQYF; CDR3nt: TGTGCCAGCAGTTACTGGACAGGGACTAGCACAGATACGCAGTATTTT
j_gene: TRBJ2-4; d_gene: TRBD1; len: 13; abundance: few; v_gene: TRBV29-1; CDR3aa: CSVERTGQNIQYF; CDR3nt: TGCAGCGTTGAGCGGACAGGGCAAAACATTCAGTACTTC
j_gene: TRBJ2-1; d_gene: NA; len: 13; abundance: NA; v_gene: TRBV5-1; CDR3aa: CASSLGQYNEQFF; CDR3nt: TGCGCCAGCAGCTTGGGGCAGTACAATGAGCAGTTCTTC
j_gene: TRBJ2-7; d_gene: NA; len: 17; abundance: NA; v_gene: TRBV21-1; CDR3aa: CASSKESWDGVPYEQYF; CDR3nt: TGTGCCAGCAGCAAAGAATCATGGGACGGCGTCCCCTACGAGCAGTACTTC
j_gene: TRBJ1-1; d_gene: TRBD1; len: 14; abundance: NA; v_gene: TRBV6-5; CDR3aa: CASRYHRGGVEAFF; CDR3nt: TGTGCCAGCAGATATCACAGGGGAGGTGTTGAAGCTTTCTTT
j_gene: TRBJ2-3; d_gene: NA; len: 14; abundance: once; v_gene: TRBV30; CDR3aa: CAGFGGAGTDTQYF; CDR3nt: TGTGCCGGCTTCGGTGGGGCCGGCACAGATACGCAGTATTTT
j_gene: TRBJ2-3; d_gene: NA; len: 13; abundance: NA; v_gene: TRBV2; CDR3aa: CASNGGRTDTQYF; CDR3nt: TGTGCCAGCAACGGCGGCCGCACAGATACGCAGTATTTT
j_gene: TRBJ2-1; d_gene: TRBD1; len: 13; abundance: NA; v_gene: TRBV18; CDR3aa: CASSYRGDNEQFF; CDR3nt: TGTGCCAGCTCATACAGGGGTGACAATGAGCAGTTCTTC
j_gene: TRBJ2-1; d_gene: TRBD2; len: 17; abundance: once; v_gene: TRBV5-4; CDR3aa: CASSLGTSGGSYNEQFF; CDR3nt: TGTGCCAGCAGCTTGGGGACTAGCGGGGGGTCCTACAATGAGCAGTTCTTC
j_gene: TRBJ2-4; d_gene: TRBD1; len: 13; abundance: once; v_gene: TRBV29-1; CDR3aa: CSALDRDKNIQYF; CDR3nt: TGCAGCGCCCTGGACAGGGATAAAAACATTCAGTACTTC
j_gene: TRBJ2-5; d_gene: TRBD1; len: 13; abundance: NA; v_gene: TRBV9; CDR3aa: CASRRTGQETQYF; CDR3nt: TGTGCCAGCAGACGGACAGGGCAAGAGACCCAGTACTTC
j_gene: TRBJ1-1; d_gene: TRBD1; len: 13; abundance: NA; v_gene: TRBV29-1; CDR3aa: CSVGGGVRTEAFF; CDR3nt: TGCAGCGTTGGAGGGGGCGTACGGACTGAAGCTTTCTTT
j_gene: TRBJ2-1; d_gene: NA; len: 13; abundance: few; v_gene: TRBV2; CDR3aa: CASRKNINNEQFF; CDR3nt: TGTGCCAGCAGGAAAAACATTAACAATGAGCAGTTCTTC
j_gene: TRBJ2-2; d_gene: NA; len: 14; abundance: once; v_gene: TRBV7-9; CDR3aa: CASSLAVGTGELFF; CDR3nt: TGTGCCAGCAGCTTAGCCGTGGGGACCGGGGAGCTGTTTTTT
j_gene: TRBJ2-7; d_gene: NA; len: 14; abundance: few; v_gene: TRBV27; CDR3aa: CASSPTLQGYEQYF; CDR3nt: TGTGCCAGCAGTCCGACCCTCCAGGGCTACGAGCAGTACTTC
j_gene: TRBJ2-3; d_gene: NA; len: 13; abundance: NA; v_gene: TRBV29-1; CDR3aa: CSVDRDLTDTQYF; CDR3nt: TGCAGCGTAGACCGGGACCTCACAGATACGCAGTATTTT
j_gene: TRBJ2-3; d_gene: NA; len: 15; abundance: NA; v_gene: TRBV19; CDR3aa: CASSIVPDDRDTQYF; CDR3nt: TGTGCCAGTAGTATAGTCCCAGATGACAGGGATACGCAGTATTTT
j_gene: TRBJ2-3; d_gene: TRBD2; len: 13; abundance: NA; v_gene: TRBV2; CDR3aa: CASIAGQTDTQYF; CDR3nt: TGTGCCAGCATAGCGGGGCAGACAGATACGCAGTATTTT
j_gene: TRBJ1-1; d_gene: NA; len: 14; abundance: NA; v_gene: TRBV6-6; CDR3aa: CASSYSSAAPEAFF; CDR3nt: TGTGCCAGCAGTTACTCCTCTGCGGCTCCTGAAGCTTTCTTT
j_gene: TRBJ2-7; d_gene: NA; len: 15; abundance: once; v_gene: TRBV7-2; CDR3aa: CASSKGQPVSYEQYF; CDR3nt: TGTGCCAGCAGCAAGGGGCAGCCGGTCTCCTACGAGCAGTACTTC
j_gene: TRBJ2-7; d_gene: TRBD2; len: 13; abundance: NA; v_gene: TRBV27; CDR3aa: CASTTMPGGEQYF; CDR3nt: TGTGCCAGCACCACAATGCCGGGGGGCGAGCAGTACTTC